The T cell receptor beta chain described here comes from a study of T cells in Graves' hyperthyroidism and ophthalmopathy. Study details: Peripheral blood was taken when the disease was first diagnosed, before any treatment began.

TCR beta CDR3 regions were amplified from RNA transcripts. The HTBI set primed first-round TCR CDR3 RT-PCR. TCRdb re-called the multiplex PCR reads with MiXCR, one entry per CDR3 protein. Among about 550,000 distinct CDR3 sequences listed, about 20% were seen once. Findings and caveats of the study: Most thyroid clonotypes expanded above 0.001 were also detected in blood.

V was trimmed by 1 base and J by 4 bases, leaving 10 bases between them. This CDR3 has 14 amino acids. Germline V gene lookup returns CDR1 SGHVS and CDR2 FQNEAQ. This clonotype was counted ten times or more. Its antigen is unidentified. Stable hyperthyroidism: no ophthalmopathy progression over 18 months of follow-up. Used for diagnoses were clinical symptoms, serum thyroxine and TRAb, thyroid ultrasound and orbital computed tomography. The TCR comes from a young man with Graves' hyperthyroidism. This chain joins TRBV7-8 and TRBJ1-2; D unclear. Sample: blood. As DNA, the CDR3 is TGTGCCAGCAGCTTAGTTCTGGAGTTCTATGGCTACACCTTC. Protein product: CASSLVLEFYGYTF.